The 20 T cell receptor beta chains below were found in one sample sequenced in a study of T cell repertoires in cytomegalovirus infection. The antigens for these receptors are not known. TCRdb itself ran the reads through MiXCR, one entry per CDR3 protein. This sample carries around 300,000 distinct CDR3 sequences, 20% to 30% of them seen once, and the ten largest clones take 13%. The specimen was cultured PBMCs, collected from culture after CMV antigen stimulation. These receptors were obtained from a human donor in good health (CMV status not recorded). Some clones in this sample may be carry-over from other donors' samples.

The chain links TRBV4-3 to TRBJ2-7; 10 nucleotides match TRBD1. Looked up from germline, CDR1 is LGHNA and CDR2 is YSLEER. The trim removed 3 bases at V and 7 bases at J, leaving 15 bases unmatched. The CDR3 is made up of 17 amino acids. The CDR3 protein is CASSHRGTGVRSAEQYV. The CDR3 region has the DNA TGCGCCAGCAGCCATCGAGGGACAGGGGTTCGCTCGGCGGAGCAGTACGTC.

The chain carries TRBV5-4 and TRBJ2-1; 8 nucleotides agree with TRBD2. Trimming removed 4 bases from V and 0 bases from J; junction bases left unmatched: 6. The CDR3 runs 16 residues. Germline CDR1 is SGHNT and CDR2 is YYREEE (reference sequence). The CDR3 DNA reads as TGTGCCAGCAGCGTAGCGGGAAGGAGCTCCTACAATGAGCAGTTCTTC. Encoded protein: CASSVAGRSSYNEQFF. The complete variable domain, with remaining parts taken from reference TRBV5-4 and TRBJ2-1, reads ETGVTQSPTHLIKTRGQQVTLRCSSQSGHNTVSWYQQALGQGPQFIFQYYREEENGRGNFPPRFSGLQFPNYSSELNVNALELDDSALYLCASSVAGRSSYNEQFFGPGTRLTVL.

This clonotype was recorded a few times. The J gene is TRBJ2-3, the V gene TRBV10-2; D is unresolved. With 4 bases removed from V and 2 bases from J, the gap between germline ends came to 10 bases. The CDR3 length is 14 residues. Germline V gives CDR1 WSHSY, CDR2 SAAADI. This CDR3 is CASSGMTLTDTQYF. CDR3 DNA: TGCGCCAGCAGTGGTATGACACTCACAGATACGCAGTATTTT.

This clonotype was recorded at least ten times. In nucleotides, the CDR3 is TGTGCCATCAGTGACAGGACCAGCTCTGGAAACACCATATATTTT. Residues: CAISDRTSSGNTIYF. The rearrangement joins TRBV10-3 to TRBJ1-3; the D is unclear. Trimming pared 3 bases from V and 0 bases from J, leaving 9 bases between. The CDR3 has 15 amino acids. Per the germline V gene, CDR1 is ENHRY and CDR2 is SYGVKD.

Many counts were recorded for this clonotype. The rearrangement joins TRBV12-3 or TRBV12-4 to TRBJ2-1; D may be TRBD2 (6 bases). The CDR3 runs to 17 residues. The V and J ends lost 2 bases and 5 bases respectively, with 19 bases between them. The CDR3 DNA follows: TGTGCCAGCAGTTTACTTTGGGGACTGGAGTTGGACAATGAGCAGTTCTTC. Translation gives CASSLLWGLELDNEQFF.

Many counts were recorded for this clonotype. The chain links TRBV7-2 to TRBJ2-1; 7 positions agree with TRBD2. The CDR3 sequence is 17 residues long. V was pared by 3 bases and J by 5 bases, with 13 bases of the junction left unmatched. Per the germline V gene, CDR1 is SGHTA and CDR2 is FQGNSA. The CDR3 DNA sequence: TGTGCCAGCAGCTTGTGGACCCTAGCGGCGGTTCACAATGAGCAGTTCTTC. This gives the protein CASSLWTLAAVHNEQFF.

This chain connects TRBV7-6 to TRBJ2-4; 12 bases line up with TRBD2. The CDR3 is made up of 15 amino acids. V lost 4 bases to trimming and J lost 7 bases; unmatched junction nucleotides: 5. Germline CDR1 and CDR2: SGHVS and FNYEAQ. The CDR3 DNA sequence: TGTGCCAGCAGCTCACCGACTAGCGGGAGCAACATTCAGTACTTC. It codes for CASSSPTSGSNIQYF. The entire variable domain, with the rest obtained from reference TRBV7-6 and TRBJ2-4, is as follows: GAGVSQSPRYKVTKRGQDVALRCDPISGHVSLYWYRQALGQGPEFLTYFNYEAQQDKSGLPNDRFSAERPEGSISTLTIQRTEQRDSAMYRCASSSPTSGSNIQYFGAGTRLSVL.

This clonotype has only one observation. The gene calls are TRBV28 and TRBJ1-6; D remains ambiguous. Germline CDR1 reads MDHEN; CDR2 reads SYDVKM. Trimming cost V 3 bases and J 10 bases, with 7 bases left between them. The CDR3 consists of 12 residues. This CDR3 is CASSFAGSPLHF. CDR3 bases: TGTGCCAGCAGTTTTGCCGGCTCACCCCTCCACTTT.

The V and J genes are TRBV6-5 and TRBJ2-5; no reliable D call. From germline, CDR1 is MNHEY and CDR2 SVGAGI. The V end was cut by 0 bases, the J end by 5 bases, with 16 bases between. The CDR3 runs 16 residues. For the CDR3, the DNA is TGTGCCAGCAGTTACTCGAGTCAGTTGGGAACGGAGACCCAGTACTTC. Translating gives CASSYSSQLGTETQYF.

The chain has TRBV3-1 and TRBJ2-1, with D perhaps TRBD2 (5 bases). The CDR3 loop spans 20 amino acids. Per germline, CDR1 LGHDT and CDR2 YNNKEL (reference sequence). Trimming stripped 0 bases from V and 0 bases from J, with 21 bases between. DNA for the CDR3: TGTGCCAGCAGCCAAGATTCGGGATTGAGGAGTTTCTTCTCCTACAATGAGCAGTTCTTC. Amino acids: CASSQDSGLRSFFSYNEQFF.

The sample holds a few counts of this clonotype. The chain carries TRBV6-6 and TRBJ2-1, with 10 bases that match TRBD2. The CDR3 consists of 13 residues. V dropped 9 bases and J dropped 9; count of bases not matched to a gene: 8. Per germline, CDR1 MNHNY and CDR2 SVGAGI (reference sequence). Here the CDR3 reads CASVLAGVSEQFF. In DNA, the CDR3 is TGTGCCAGTGTTCTAGCGGGAGTATCTGAGCAGTTCTTC.

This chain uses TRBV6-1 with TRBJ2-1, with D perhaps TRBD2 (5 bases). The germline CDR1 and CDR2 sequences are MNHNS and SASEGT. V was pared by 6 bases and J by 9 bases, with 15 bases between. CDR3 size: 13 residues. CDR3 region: CASSGLVGGEQFF. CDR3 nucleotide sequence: TGTGCCAGCAGCGGACTTGTCGGCGGTGAGCAGTTCTTC.

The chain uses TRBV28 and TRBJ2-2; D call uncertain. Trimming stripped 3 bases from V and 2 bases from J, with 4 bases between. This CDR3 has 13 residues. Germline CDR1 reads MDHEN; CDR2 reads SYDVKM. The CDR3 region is CASSFPNTGELFF. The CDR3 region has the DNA TGTGCCAGCAGTTTTCCAAACACCGGGGAGCTGTTTTTT.

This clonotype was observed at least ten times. CDR3 protein: CAGMNRGHTDTQYF. The CDR3 DNA follows: TGTGCCGGAATGAACAGGGGACACACAGATACGCAGTATTTT. The genes are TRBV7-2 and TRBJ2-3; 7 bases map to TRBD1. Unmatched junction bases numbered 10, after V lost 11 bases and J lost 2 bases. The germline V gene has CDR1 SGHTA and CDR2 FQGNSA. CDR3 length: 14 residues.

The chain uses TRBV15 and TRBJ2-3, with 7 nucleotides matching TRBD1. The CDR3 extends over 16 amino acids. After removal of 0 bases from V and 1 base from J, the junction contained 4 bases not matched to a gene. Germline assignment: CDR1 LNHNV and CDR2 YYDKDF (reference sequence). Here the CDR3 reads CATSRERGPGTDTQYF. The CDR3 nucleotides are TGTGCCACCAGCAGAGAGAGGGGGCCCGGCACAGATACGCAGTATTTT. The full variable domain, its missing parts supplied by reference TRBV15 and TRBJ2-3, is DAMVIQNPRYQVTQFGKPVTLSCSQTLNHNVMYWYQQKSSQAPKLLFHYYDKDFNNEADTPDNFQSRRPNTSFCFLDIRSPGLGDTAMYLCATSRERGPGTDTQYFGPGTRLTVL.

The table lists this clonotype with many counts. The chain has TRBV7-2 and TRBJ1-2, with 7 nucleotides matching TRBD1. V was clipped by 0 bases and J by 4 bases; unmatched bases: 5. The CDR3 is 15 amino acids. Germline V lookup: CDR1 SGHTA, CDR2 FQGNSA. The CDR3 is CASSLAPGQSYGYTF. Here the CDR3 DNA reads TGTGCCAGCAGCTTAGCTCCGGGACAGAGCTATGGCTACACCTTC.

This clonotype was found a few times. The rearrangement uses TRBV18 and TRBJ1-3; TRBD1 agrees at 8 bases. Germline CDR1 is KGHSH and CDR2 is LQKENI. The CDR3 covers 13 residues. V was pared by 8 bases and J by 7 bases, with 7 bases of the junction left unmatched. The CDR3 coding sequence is TGTGCCAGCCTTGGACAGGGAGACAACACCATATATTTT. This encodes CASLGQGDNTIYF.

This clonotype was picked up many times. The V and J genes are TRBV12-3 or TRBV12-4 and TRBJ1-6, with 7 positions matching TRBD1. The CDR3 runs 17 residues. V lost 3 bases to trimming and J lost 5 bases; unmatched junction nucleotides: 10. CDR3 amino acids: CASSFSTGAADNSPLHF. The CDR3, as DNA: TGTGCCAGCAGTTTCTCAACAGGGGCCGCGGATAATTCACCCCTCCACTTT.

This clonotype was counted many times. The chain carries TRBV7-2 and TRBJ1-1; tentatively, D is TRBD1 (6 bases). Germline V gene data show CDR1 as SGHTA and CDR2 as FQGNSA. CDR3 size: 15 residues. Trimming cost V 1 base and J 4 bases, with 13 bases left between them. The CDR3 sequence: CASSLVQGSATEAFF. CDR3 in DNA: TGTGCCAGCAGCTTAGTGCAGGGGTCGGCCACTGAAGCTTTCTTT.

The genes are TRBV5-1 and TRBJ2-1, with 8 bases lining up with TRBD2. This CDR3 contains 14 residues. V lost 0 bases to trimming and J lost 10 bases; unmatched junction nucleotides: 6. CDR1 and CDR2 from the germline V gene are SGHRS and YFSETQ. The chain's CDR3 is CASSLGGRGDEQFF. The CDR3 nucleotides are TGCGCCAGCAGCTTGGGGGGGCGGGGGGACGAGCAGTTCTTC.